In this sample, the clone carrying this T cell receptor beta chain turned up once. These data originate in a study of cytomegalovirus exposure and HLA in healthy donors. The study ran its PCR with 60 Vbeta and 13 Jbeta primers. The data were produced by immunoSEQ multiplex PCR, yet TCRdb's version contains in-frame clones alone and is incomplete. The sample lists 150,000 or so clones, more than 60% seen once, with roughly 10% in the top ten. Sample: PBMCs. The source of this sequence is a man younger than 35 in good health and CMV-seropositive.

CDR3 in amino acids: CASRPPEGSGSEQFF. DNA of the CDR3: TGTGCCAGCAGACCTCCCGAGGGTAGCGGGAGTGAGCAGTTCTTC. The rearrangement joins TRBV6-5 to TRBJ2-1, with TRBD2 matching over 9 bases. V lost 6 bases to trimming and J lost 9 bases; unmatched junction nucleotides: 12. The CDR3 consists of 15 residues. Germline V gene lookup returns CDR1 MNHEY and CDR2 SVGAGI.